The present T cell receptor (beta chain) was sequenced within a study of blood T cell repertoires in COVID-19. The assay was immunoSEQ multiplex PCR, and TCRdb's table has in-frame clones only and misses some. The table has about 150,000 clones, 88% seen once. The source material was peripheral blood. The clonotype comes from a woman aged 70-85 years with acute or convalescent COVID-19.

The CDR3 bases are TGTGCCTGGAGCAAGGACAGGGGGCTAAACGAAAAACTGTTTTTT. Residues: CAWSKDRGLNEKLFF. The chain joins TRBV30 to TRBJ1-4; 11 bases are shared with TRBD1. The CDR3 is 15 residues long. Germline V gene sequence: CDR1 GTSNPN, CDR2 SVGIG (reference sequence). V trimming: 3 bases; J trimming: 8 bases; junction bases outside the gene matches: 8.